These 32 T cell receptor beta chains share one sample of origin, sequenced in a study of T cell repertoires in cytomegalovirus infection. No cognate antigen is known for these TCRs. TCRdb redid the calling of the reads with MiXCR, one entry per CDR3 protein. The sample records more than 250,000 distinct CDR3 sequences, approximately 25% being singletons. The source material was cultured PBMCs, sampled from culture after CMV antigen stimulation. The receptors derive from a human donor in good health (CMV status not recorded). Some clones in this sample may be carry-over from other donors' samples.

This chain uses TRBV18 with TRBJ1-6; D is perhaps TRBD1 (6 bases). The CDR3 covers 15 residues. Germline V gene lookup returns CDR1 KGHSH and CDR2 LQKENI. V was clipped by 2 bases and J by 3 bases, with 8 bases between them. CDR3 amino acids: CASSPGGSYNSPLHF. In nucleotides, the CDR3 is TGTGCCAGCTCACCAGGGGGCAGCTATAATTCACCCCTCCACTTT.

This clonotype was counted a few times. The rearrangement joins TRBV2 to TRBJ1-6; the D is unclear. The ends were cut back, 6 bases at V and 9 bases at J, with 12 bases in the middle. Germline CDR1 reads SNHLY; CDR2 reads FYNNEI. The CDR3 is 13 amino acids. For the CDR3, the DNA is TGTGCCAGCAGGGCCATCGGCAGTTCACCCCTCCACTTT. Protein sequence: CASRAIGSSPLHF.

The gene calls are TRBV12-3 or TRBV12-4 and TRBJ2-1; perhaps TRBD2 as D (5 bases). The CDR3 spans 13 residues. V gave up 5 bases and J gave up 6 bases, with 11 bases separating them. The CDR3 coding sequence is TGTGCCAGCAGTCCCGGGATTATCAATGAGCAGTTCTTC. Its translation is CASSPGIINEQFF.

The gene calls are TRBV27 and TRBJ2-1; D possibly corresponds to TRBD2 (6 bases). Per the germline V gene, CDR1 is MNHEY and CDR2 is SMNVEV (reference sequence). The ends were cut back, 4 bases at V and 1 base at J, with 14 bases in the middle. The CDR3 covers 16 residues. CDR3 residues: CASSCAGRGSYNEQFF. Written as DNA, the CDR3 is TGTGCCAGCAGTTGCGCTGGGCGGGGTTCCTACAATGAGCAGTTCTTC.

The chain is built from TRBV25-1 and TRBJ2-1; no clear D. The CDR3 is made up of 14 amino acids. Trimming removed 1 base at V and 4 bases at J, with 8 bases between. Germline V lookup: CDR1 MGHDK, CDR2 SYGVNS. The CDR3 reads CASSESSNYNEQFF. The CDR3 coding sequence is TGTGCCAGCAGTGAATCGAGTAATTACAATGAGCAGTTCTTC.

CDR3 loop: CASSYSTGGQTETQYF. The CDR3 region has the DNA TGTGCCAGCAGTTACTCGACGGGGGGGCAGACCGAGACCCAGTACTTC. V and J are TRBV6-5 and TRBJ2-5; 8 positions agree with TRBD2. Germline values: CDR1 MNHEY, CDR2 SVGAGI. The V gene end was trimmed by 0 bases and the J gene end by 5 bases; junction bases not matched to a gene: 8. The CDR3 loop spans 16 amino acids.

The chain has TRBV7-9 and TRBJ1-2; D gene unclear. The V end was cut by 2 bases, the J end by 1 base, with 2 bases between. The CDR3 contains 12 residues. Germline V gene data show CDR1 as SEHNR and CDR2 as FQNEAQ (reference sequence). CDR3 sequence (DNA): TGTGCCAGCAGCTTACTTAACTATGGCTACACCTTC. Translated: CASSLLNYGYTF. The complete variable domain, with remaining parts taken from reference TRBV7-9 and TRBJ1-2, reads DTGVSQNPRHKITKRGQNVTFRCDPISEHNRLYWYRQTLGQGPEFLTYFQNEAQLEKSRLLSDRFSAERPKGSFSTLEIQRTEQGDSAMYLCASSLLNYGYTFGSGTRLTVV.

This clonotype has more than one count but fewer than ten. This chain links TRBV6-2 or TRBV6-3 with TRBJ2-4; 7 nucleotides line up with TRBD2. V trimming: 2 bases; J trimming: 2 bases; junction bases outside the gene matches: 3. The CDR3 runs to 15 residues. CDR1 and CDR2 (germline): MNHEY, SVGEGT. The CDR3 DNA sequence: TGTGCCAGCAGTTACGCGGGAGCTACCAAAAACATTCAGTACTTC. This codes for CASSYAGATKNIQYF.

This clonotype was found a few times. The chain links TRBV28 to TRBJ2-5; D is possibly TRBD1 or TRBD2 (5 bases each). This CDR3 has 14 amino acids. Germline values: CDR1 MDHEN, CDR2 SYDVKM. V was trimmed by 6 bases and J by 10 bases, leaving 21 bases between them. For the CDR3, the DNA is TGTGCCAGCAGAACCGGGACCTTTAACCGGGTCCAGTACTTC. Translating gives CASRTGTFNRVQYF.

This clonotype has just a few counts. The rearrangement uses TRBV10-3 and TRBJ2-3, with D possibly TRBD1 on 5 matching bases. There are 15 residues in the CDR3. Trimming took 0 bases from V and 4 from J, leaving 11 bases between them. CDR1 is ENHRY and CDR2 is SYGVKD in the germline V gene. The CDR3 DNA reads TGTGCCATCAGTGAGTCGGGCAGGGCGGCAGATACGCAGTATTTT. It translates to CAISESGRAADTQYF.

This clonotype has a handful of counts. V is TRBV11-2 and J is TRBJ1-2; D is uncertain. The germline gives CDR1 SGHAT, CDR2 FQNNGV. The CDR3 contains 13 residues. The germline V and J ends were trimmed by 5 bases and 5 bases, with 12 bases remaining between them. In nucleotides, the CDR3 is TGTGCCAGCAGCACCCCCGCCGGTTATGGCTACACCTTC. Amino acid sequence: CASSTPAGYGYTF.

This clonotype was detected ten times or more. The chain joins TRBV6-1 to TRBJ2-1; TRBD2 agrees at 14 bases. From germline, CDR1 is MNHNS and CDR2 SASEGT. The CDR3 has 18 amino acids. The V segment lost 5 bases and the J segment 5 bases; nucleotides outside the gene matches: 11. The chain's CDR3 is CASSYRLAGGLGDNEQFF. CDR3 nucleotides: TGTGCCAGCAGTTATAGACTAGCGGGAGGGTTAGGGGACAATGAGCAGTTCTTC.

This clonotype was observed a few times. DNA for the CDR3: TGTGCCAGCAGTGATCGGACGGGGGCCTACGAGCAGTACGTC. Translation: CASSDRTGAYEQYV. J is TRBJ2-7 and V is TRBV2; D is perhaps TRBD2 (6 bases). CDR1 SNHLY and CDR2 FYNNEI come from the germline V gene. V was trimmed by 3 bases and J by 2 bases, leaving 11 bases between them. The CDR3 totals 14 residues.

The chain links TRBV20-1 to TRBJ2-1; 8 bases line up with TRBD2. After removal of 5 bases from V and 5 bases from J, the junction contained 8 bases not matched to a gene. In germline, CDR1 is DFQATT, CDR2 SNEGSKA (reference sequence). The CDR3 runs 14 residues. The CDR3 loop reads CSAGSGAGDNEQFF. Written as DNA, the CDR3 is TGCAGTGCTGGTAGCGGGGCGGGTGACAATGAGCAGTTCTTC.

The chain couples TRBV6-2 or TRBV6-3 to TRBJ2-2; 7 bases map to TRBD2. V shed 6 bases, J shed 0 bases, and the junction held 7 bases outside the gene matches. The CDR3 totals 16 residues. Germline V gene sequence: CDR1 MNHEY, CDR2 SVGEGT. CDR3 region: CASSKDLAANTGELFF. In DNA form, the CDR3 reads TGTGCCAGCAGCAAAGATCTAGCGGCGAACACCGGGGAGCTGTTTTTT.

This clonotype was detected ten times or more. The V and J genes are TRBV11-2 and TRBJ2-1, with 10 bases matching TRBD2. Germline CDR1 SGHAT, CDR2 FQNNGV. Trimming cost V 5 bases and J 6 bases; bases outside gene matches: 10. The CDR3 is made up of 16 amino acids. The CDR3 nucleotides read TGTGCCAGCAGCCCGGCAGCGGGGGGGGAAGGCAATGAGCAGTTCTTC. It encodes CASSPAAGGEGNEQFF.

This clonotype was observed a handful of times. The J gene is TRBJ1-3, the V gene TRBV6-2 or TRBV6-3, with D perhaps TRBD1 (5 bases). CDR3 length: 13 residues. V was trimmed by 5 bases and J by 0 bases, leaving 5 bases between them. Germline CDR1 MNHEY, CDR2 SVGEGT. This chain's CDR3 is CASSGHSGNTIYF. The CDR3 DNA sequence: TGTGCCAGCAGTGGACACTCTGGAAACACCATATATTTT.

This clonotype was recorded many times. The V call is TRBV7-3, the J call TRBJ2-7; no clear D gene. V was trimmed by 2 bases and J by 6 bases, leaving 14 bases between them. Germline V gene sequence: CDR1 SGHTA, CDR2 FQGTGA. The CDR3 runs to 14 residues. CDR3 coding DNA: TGTGCCAGCAGCTTATACCAAGGTGGGGTCGAGCAGTACTTC. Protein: CASSLYQGGVEQYF.

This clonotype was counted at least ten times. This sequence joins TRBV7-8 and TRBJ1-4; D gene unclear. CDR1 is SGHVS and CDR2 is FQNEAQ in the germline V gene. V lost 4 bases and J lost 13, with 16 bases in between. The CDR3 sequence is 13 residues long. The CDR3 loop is CASSSSPVIGLFF. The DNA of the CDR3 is TGTGCCAGCAGCTCATCCCCCGTCATAGGACTGTTTTTT.

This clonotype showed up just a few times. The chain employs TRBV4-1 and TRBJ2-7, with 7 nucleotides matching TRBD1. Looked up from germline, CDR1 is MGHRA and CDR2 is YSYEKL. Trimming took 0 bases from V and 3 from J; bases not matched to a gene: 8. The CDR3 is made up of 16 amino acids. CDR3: CASSQEPGTAVYEQYF. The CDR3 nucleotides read TGCGCCAGCAGCCAAGAGCCCGGGACAGCGGTCTACGAGCAGTACTTC.

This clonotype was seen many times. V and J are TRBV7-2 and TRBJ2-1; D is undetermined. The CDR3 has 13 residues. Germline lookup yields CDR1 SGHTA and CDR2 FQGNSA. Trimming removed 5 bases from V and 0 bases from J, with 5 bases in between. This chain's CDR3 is CASSLTSYNEQFF. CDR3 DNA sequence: TGTGCCAGCAGCCTAACCTCCTACAATGAGCAGTTCTTC.

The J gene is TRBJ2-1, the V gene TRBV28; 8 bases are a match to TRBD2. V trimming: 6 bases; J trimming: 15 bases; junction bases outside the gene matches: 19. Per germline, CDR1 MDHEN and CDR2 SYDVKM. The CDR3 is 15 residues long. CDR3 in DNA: TGTGCCAGCAGCCCAAGCGCGGGAGGTAACTCTTTCAGGTTCTTC. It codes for CASSPSAGGNSFRFF.

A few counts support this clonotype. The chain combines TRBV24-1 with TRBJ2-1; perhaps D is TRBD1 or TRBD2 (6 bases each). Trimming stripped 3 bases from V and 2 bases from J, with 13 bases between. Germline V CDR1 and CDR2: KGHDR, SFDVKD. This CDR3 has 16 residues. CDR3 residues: CATSDRRGDTYNEQFF. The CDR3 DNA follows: TGTGCCACCAGTGATAGAAGGGGGGATACCTACAATGAGCAGTTCTTC.

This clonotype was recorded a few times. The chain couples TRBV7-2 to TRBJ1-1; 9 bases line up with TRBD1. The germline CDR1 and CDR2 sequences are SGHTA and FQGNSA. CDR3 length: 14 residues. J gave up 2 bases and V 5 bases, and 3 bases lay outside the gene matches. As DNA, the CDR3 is TGTGCCAGCAGCAAGACAGGGGGAAACACTGAAGCTTTCTTT. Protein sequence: CASSKTGGNTEAFF. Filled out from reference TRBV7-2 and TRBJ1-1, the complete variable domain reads GAGVSQSPSNKVTEKGKDVELRCDPISGHTALYWYRQSLGQGLEFLIYFQGNSAPDKSGLPSDRFSAERTGGSVSTLTIQRTQQEDSAVYLCASSKTGGNTEAFFGQGTRLTVV.

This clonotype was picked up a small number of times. The CDR3 spells CASSPKGPEETQYF. CDR3 nucleotides: TGTGCCAGCTCACCAAAAGGCCCCGAAGAGACCCAGTACTTC. The chain links TRBV18 to TRBJ2-5; D is ambiguous. Trimming took 2 bases from V and 3 from J, leaving 10 bases between them. The CDR3 is 14 amino acids. Germline V gene sequence: CDR1 KGHSH, CDR2 LQKENI.

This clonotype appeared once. CDR3 nucleotides: TGTGCCAGCAGCCATCAGAGGGGTTCTGGAGAGCAGTTCTTC. Its translation is CASSHQRGSGEQFF. V usage is TRBV7-2 and J usage is TRBJ2-1, with D perhaps matching TRBD1 or TRBD2 (5 bases each). This CDR3 comprises 14 residues. CDR1 and CDR2 (germline): SGHTA, FQGNSA. Between the trimmed V and J ends, which lost 5 bases and 10 bases, there was a span of 18 bases.

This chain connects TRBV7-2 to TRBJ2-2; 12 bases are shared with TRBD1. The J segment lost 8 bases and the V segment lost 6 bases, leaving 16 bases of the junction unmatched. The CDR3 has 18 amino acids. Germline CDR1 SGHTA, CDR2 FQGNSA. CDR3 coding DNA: TGTGCCAGCAGAGTCTGGCCCCGGGACAGGGGGCTTTCTGGGGAGCTGTTTTTT. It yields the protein CASRVWPRDRGLSGELFF.

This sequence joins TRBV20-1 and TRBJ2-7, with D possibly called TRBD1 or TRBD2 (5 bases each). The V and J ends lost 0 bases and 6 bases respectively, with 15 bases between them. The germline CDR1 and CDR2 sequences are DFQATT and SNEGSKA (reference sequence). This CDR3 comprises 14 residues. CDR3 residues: CSARDPLTGLEQYF. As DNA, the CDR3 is TGCAGTGCTAGAGATCCGCTCACGGGGCTCGAGCAGTACTTC.

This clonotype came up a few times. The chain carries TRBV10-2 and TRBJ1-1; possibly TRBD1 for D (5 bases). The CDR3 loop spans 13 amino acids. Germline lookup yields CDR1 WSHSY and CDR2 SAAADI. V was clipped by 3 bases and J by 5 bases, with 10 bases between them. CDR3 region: CASSESRGTEAFF. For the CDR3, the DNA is TGCGCCAGCAGTGAATCGAGGGGTACTGAAGCTTTCTTT.

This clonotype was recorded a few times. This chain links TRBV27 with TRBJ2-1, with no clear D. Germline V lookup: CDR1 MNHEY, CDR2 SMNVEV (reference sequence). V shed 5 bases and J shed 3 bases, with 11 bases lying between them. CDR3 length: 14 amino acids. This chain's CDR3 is CASSGASFYNEQFF. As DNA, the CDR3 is TGTGCCAGCAGTGGCGCTTCGTTCTACAATGAGCAGTTCTTC.

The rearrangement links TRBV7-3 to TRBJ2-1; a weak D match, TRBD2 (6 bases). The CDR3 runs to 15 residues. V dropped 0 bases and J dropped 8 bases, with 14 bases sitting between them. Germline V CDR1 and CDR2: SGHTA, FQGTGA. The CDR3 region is CASSLTARPSDEQFF. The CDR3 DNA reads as TGTGCCAGCAGCTTAACGGCCCGGCCTAGCGATGAGCAGTTCTTC.

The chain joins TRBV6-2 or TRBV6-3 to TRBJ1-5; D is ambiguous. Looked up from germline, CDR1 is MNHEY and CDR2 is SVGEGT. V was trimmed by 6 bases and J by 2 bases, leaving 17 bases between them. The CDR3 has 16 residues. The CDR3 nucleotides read TGTGCCAGCAGCGAGCGATCGCCAGGAGGCAATCAGCCCCAGCATTTT. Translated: CASSERSPGGNQPQHF.